The following is a T cell receptor beta chain sequence with its context. V was pared by 8 bases and J by 0 bases, with 11 bases between. This CDR3 spans 14 amino acids. In germline, CDR1 is MNHEY, CDR2 SVGAGI. This sample was included in a study of control samples from healthy donors and cancer patients. Sequencing used immunoSEQ multiplex PCR; TCRdb keeps in-frame clones, though not all of them. This sample has 150,000 to 200,000 clones, with around 90% found just once. Source material: blood. The chain is built from TRBV6-5 and TRBJ1-5, with D unclear. The sequence was collected from a woman aged 30 to 39 in good health. For the CDR3, the DNA is TGTGCCAGCGAAGCGGGCGATAGCAATCAGCCCCAGCATTTT. This sequence encodes CASEAGDSNQPQHF.